This T cell receptor beta chain was documented in a study of blood T cell repertoires in COVID-19. The overall study: Specimens from acute and convalescent COVID-19 originated in the United States, Italy and Spain. PBMCs, B-cell-depleted T cells, or T cells were the source of the cDNA or gDNA that made up the material.

Original processing notes: Amplified reference gene primers provided the basis for estimating nucleated cell counts. Repertoires were generated with immunoSEQ multiplex PCR, while TCRdb's copy carries only in-frame clones and drops some. Clonal size and the V and J genes are those of that table, whereas D and trimming came from the DNA. The table includes about 76,000 clones, roughly 84% detected once. This clone was recorded only once. Trimming took 7 bases from V and 9 from J, leaving 22 bases between them. The CDR3 runs to 14 residues. CDR1 is SQVTM and CDR2 is ANQGSEA in the germline V gene. This clonotype was sampled from a woman of 80 years or more with active or convalescent COVID-19. The specimen was peripheral blood. The chain joins TRBV29-1 to TRBJ2-1; D is possibly TRBD1 (6 bases). CDR3 protein: CSGGSQGLLGEQFF. CDR3 DNA: TGCAGCGGAGGCTCACAGGGCCTTTTAGGTGAGCAGTTCTTC.